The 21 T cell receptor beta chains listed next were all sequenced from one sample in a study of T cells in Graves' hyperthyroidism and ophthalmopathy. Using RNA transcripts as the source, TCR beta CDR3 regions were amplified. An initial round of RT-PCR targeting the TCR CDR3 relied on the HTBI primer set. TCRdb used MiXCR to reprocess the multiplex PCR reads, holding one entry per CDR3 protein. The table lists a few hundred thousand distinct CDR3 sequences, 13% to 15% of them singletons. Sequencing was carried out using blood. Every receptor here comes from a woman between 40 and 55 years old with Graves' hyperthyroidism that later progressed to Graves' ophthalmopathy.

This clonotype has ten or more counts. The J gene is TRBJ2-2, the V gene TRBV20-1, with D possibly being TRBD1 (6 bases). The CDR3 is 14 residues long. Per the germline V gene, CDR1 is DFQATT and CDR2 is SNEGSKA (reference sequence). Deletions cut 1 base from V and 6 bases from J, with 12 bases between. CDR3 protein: CSARGSTGSGELFF. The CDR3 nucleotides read TGCAGTGCTAGAGGGAGTACAGGGTCCGGGGAGCTGTTTTTT.

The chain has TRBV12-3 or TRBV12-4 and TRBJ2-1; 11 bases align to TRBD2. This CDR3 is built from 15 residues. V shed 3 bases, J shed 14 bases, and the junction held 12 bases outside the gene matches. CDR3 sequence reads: CASSFSGRAQIQEFF. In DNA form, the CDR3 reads TGTGCCAGCAGTTTTAGCGGGAGGGCACAGATCCAGGAGTTCTTC.

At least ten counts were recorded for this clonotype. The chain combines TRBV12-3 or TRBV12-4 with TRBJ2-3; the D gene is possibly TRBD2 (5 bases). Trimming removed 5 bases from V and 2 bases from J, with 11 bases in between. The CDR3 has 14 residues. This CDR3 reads CASSRLLDTDTQYF. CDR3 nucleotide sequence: TGTGCCAGCAGTCGATTACTAGACACAGATACGCAGTATTTT.

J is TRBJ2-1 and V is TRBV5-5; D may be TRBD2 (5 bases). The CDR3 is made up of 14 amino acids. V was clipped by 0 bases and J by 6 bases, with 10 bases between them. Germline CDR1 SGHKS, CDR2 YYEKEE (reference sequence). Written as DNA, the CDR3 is TGTGCCAGCAGCTTGGTGGCGGGTCCCAATGAGCAGTTCTTC. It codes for CASSLVAGPNEQFF. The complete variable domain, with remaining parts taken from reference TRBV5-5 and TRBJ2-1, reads DAGVTQSPTHLIKTRGQQVTLRCSPISGHKSVSWYQQVLGQGPQFIFQYYEKEERGRGNFPDRFSARQFPNYSSELNVNALLLGDSALYLCASSLVAGPNEQFFGPGTRLTVL.

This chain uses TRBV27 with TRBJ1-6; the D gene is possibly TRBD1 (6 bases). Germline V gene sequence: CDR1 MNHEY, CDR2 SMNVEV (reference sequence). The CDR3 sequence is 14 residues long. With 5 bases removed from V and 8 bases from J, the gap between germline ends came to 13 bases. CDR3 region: CASSRRDTYSPLHF. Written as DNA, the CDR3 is TGTGCCAGCAGTCGCCGGGACACCTATTCACCCCTCCACTTT.

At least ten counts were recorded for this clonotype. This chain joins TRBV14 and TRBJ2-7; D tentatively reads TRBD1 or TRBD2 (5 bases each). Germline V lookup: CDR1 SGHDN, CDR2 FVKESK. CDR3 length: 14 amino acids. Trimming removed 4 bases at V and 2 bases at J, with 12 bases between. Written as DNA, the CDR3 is TGTGCCAGCAGCCGAGGGACGGCGCCCTACGAGCAGTACTTC. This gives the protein CASSRGTAPYEQYF.

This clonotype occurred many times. The CDR3 reads CASSIGTYNEQFF. The CDR3 DNA is TGTGCCAGTAGTATTGGGACCTACAATGAGCAGTTCTTC. The V gene is TRBV19, the J gene TRBJ2-1; D is unclear. CDR1 is LNHDA and CDR2 is SQIVND in the germline V gene (reference sequence). With 3 bases removed from V and 2 bases from J, the gap between germline ends came to 5 bases. The CDR3 spans 13 residues. Full variable domain (missing parts from reference TRBV19 and TRBJ2-1): DGGITQSPKYLFRKEGQNVTLSCEQNLNHDAMYWYRQDPGQGLRLIYYSQIVNDFQKGDIAEGYSVSREKKESFPLTVTSAQKNPTAFYLCASSIGTYNEQFFGPGTRLTVL.

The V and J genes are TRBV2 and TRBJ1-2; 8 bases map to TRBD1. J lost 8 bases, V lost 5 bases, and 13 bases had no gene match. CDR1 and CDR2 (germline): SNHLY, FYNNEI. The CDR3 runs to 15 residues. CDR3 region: CASSRTDRAKKGYTF. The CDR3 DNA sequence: TGTGCCAGCAGTCGCACGGACAGGGCTAAAAAAGGCTACACCTTC.

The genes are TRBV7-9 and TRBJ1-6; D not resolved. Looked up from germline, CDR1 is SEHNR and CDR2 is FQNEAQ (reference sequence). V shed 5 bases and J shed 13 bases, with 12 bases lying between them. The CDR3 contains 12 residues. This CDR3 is CASSRSGSPLHF. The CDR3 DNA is TGTGCCAGCAGCCGGTCGGGGTCCCCCCTCCACTTT.

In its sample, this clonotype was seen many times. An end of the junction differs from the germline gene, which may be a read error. CDR3 coding DNA: TGTGCCAGCAGTCTAGCGGGGGGGTTTTCGGGAACCTACGAGCAGTACTTC. Its protein product is CASSLAGGFSGTYEQYF. The chain employs TRBV12-3 or TRBV12-4 and TRBJ2-7; 12 bases agree with TRBD2. The CDR3 contains 17 residues.

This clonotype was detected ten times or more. The CDR3 DNA reads as TGTGCCAGCAGCTCCCTCGGGGCCCGGGACGAGCAGTACTTC. Translating gives CASSSLGARDEQYF. J is TRBJ2-7 and V is TRBV7-2, with D perhaps being TRBD1 or TRBD2 (5 bases each). The germline CDR1 and CDR2 sequences are SGHTA and FQGNSA. V lost 4 bases and J 5 bases, leaving 15 bases between the germline ends. The CDR3 spans 14 residues.

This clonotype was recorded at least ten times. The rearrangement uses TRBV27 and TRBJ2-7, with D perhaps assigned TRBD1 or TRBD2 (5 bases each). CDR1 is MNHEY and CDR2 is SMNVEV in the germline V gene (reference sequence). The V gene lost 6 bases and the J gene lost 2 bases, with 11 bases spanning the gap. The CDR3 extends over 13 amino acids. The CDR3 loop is CASSRDRTYEQYF. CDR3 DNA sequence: TGTGCCAGCAGCCGGGACCGTACCTACGAGCAGTACTTC.

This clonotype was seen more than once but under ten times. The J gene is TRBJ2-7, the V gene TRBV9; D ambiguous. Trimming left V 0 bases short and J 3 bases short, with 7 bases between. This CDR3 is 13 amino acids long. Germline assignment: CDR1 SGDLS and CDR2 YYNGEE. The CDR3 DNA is TGTGCCAGCAGCGTAGGTGGTTTCTACGAGCAGTACTTC. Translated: CASSVGGFYEQYF.

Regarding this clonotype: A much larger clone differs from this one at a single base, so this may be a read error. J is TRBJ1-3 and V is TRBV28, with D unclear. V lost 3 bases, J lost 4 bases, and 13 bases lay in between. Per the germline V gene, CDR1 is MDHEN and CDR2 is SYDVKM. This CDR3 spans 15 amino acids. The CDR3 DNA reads TGTGCCAGCAGTTTGAGGGAGCTCATCGGAAACACCATATATTTT. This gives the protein CASSLRELIGNTIYF.

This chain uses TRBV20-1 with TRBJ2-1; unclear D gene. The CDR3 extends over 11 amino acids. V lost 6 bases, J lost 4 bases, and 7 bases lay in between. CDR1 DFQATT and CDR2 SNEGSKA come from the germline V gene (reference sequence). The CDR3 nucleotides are TGCAGTGCCAAAGATTACAATGAGCAGTTCTTC. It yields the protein CSAKDYNEQFF.

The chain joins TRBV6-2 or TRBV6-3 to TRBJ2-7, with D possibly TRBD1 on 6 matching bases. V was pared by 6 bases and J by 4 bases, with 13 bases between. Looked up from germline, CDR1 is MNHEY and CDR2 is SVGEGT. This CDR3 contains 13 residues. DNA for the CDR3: TGTGCCAGCAGGACAGGTACTTCATACGAGCAGTACTTC. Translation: CASRTGTSYEQYF.

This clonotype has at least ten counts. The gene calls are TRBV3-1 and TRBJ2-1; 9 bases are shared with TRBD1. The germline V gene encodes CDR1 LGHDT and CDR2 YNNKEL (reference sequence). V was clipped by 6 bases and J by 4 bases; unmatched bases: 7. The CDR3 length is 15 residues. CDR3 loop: CASSRDRGVYNEQFF. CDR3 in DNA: TGTGCCAGCAGTAGAGACAGGGGGGTTTACAATGAGCAGTTCTTC.

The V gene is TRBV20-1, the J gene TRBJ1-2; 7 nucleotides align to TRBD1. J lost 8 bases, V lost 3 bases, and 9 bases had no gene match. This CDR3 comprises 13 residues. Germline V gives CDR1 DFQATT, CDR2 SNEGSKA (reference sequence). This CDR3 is CSASVQGEEGYTF. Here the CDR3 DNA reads TGCAGTGCTAGTGTTCAGGGGGAAGAGGGCTACACCTTC.

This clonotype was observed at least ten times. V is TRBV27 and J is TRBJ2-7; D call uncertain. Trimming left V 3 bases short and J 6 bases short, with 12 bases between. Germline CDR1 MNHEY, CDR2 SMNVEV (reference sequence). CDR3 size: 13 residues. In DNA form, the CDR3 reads TGTGCCAGCAGTTTTCGGAATTCCGCCGAGCAGTACTTC. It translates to CASSFRNSAEQYF.

CDR3 in DNA: TGCGCCAGCAGCCAAGACAACGGCCCCGGGGGACCGAGTGAGCAGTACTTC. Protein product: CASSQDNGPGGPSEQYF. The rearrangement joins TRBV4-1 to TRBJ2-7, with a weak D call TRBD2 (6 bases). Germline V gene data show CDR1 as MGHRA and CDR2 as YSYEKL. CDR3 length equals 17 residues. Trimming took off 0 bases at V and 7 bases at J, with 22 bases between the two ends.

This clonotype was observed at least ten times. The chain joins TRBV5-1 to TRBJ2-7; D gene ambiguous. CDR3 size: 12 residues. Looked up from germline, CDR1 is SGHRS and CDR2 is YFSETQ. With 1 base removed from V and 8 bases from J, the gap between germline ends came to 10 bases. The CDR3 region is CASSLRGLQQYF. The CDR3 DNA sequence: TGCGCCAGCAGCTTGAGAGGATTACAGCAGTACTTC.